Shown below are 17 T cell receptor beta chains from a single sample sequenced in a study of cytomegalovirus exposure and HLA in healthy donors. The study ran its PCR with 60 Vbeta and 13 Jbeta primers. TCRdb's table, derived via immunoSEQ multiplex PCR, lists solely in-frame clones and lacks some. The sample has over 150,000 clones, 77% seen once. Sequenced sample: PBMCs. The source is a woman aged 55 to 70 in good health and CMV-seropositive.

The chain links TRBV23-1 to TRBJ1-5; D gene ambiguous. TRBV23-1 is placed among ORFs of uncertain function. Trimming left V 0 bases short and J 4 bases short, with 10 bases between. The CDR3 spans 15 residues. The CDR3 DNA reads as TGCGCCAGCAGTCAATCCAAGACACAAAATCAGCCCCAGCATTTT. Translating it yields CASSQSKTQNQPQHF.

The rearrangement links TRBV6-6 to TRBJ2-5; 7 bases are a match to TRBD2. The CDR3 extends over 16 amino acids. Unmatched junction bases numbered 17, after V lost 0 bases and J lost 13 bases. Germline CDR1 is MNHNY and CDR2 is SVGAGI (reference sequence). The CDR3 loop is CASSYSPKGRGTGLYF. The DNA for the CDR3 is TGTGCCAGCAGTTACTCCCCGAAGGGGCGGGGGACCGGTCTGTACTTC.

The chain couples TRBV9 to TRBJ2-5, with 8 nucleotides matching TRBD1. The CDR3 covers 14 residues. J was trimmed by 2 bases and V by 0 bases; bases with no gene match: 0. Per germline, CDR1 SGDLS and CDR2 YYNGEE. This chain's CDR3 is CASSVGDRQETQYF. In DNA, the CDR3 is TGTGCCAGCAGCGTAGGGGACAGGCAAGAGACCCAGTACTTC.

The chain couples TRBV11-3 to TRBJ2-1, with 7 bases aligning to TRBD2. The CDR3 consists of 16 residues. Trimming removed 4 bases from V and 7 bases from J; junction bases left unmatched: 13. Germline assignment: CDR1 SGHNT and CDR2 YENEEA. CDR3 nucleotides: TGTGCCAGCAGCTCACAAGCGGGGCATGGGGGAAATGAGCAGTTCTTC. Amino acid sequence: CASSSQAGHGGNEQFF.

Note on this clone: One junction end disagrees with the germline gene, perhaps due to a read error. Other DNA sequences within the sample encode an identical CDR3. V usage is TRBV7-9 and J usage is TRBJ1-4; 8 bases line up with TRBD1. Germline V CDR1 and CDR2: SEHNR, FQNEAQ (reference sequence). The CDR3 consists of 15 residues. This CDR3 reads CASRDRGGTNEKLFF. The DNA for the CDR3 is TGTGCCAGCAGAGACAGGGGAGGAACTAATGAAAAATTGTTTTTT.

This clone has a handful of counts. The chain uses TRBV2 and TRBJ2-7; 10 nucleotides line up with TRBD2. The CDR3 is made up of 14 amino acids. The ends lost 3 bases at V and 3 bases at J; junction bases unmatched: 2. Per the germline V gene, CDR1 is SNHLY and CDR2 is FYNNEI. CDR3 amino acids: CASSESGRVYEQYF. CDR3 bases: TGTGCCAGCAGTGAGAGCGGGAGGGTCTACGAGCAGTACTTC.

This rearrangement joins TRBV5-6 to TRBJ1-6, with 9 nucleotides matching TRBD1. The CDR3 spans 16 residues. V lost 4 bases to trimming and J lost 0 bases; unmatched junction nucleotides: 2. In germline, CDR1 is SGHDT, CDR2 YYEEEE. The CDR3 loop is CASSGTGSSYNSPLHF. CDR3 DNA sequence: TGTGCCAGCAGCGGGACAGGGAGCTCCTATAATTCACCCCTCCACTTT.

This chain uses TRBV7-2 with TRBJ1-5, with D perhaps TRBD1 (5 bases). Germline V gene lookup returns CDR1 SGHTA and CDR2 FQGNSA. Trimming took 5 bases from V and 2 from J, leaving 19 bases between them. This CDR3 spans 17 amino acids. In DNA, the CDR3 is TGTGCCAGCAGCCCCACGGGTGGGGGGGTAGGCAATCAGCCCCAGCATTTT. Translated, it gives CASSPTGGGVGNQPQHF.

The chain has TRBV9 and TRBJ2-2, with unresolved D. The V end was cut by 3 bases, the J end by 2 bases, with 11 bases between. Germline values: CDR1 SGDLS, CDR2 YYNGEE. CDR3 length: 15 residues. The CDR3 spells CASSATNLNTGELFF. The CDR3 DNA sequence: TGTGCCAGCAGCGCCACTAATCTTAACACCGGGGAGCTGTTTTTT. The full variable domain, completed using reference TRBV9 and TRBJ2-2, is DSGVTQTPKHLITATGQRVTLRCSPRSGDLSVYWYQQSLDQGLQFLIQYYNGEERAKGNILERFSAQQFPDLHSELNLSSLELGDSALYFCASSATNLNTGELFFGEGSRLTVL.

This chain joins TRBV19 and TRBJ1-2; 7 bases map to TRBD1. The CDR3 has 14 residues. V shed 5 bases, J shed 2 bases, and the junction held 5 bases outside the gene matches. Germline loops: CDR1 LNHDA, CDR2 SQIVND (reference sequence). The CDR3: CASSFDRANYGYTF. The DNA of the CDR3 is TGTGCCAGTAGTTTTGACAGGGCCAACTATGGCTACACCTTC. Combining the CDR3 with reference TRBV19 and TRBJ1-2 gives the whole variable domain DGGITQSPKYLFRKEGQNVTLSCEQNLNHDAMYWYRQDPGQGLRLIYYSQIVNDFQKGDIAEGYSVSREKKESFPLTVTSAQKNPTAFYLCASSFDRANYGYTFGSGTRLTVV.

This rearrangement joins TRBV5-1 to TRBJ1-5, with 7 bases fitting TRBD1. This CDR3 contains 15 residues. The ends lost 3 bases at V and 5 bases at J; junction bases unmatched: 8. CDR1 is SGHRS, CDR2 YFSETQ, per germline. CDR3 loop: CASSWAGQYDQPQHF. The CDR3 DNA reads TGCGCCAGCAGCTGGGCGGGACAGTACGATCAGCCCCAGCATTTT.

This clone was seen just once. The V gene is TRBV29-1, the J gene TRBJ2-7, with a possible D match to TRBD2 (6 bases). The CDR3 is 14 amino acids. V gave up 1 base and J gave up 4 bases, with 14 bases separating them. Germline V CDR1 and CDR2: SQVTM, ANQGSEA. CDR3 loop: CSVEGPEGVYEQYF. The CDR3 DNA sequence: TGCAGCGTTGAAGGCCCGGAGGGCGTTTACGAGCAGTACTTC.

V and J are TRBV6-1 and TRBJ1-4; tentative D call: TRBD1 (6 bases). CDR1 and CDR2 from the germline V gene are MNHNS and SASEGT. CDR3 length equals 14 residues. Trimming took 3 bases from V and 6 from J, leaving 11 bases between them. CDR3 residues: CASSENRVDEKLFF. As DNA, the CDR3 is TGTGCCAGCAGTGAGAACAGGGTCGATGAAAAACTGTTTTTT.

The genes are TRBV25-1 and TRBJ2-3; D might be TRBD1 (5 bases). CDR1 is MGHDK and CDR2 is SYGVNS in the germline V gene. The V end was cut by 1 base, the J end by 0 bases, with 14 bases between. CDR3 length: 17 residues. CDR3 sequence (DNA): TGTGCCAGCAGTGAATTTCTTGGGGCAGGGAGCACAGATACGCAGTATTTT. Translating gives CASSEFLGAGSTDTQYF.

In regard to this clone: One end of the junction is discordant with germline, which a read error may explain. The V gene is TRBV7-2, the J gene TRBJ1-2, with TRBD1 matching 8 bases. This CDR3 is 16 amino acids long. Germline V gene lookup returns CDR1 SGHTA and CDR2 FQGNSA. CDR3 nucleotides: TGTGTCAGCAGCTTAGCCGGGACAGGTCTTAACTATGGCTACACCTTC. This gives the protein CVSSLAGTGLNYGYTF.

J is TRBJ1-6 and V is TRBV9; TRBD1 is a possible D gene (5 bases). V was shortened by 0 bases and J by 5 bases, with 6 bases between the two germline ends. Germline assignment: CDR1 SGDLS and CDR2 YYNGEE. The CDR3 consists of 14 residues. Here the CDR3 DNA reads TGTGCCAGCAGCGTAGTAGGGGATAATTCACCCCTCCACTTT. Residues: CASSVVGDNSPLHF.

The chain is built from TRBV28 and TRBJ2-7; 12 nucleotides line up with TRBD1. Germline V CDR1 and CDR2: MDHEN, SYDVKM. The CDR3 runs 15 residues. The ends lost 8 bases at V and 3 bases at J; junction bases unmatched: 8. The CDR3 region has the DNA TGTGCCAGCCCCCCCGGGACAGGGGGCTTCTACGAGCAGTACTTC. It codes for CASPPGTGGFYEQYF.